This TCR beta chain derives from a study of control samples from healthy donors and cancer patients. Profiled with immunoSEQ multiplex PCR; TCRdb holds only in-frame clones, not every one. Of 97,000 or so clones listed, under 95% are singletons. The V gene end was trimmed by 10 bases and the J gene end by 10 bases; junction bases not matched to a gene: 11. CDR1 and CDR2 (germline): MNHEY, SVGAGI. The CDR3 loop spans 12 amino acids. The sample taken for sequencing was blood. V gene TRBV6-5 combines with J gene TRBJ2-3; 7 bases are a match to TRBD2. The sequence was collected from a woman aged 18-29 years in good health. The chain's CDR3 is CATGGGLVAQYF. CDR3 in DNA: TGTGCCACTGGGGGAGGGCTTGTTGCGCAGTATTTT.